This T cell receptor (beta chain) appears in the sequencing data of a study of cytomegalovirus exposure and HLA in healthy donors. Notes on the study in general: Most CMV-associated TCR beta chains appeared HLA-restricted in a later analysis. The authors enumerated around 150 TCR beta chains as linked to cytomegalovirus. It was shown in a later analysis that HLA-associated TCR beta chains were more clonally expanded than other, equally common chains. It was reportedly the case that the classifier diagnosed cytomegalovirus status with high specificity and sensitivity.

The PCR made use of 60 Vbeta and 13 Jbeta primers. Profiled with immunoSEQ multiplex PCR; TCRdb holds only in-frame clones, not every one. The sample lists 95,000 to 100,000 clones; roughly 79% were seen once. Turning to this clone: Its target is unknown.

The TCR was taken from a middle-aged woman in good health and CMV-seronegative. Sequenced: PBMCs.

The CDR3 nucleotides are TGTGCCGTGTCGGGGGGTAGTACCACTGAAGCTTTCTTT. It codes for CAVSGGSTTEAFF. V is TRBV30 and J is TRBJ1-1, with D perhaps TRBD1 (5 bases). The CDR3 is 13 residues long. The germline V and J ends were trimmed by 8 bases and 4 bases, with 17 bases remaining between them. Germline values: CDR1 GTSNPN, CDR2 SVGIG (reference sequence).